This TCR beta chain was observed in a study of CD4 T cell repertoires in COVID-19 (dated by TCRdb to about 2021). Regarding the study in general: For cross-reactivity analysis, CFSE-low cells were expanded with IL-2 for approximately ten days, then relabeled and restimulated with spike proteins from other coronaviruses. Subset-level TCR Vbeta repertoire analysis of SARS-CoV-2-reactive T cells was performed in a few recovered individuals. The study characterized naturally processed CD4+ T cell responses to SARS-CoV-2 spike and nucleoprotein in COVID-19-recovered individuals, using TCR Vbeta sequencing to assess clonal composition.

A note on this clone: Its antigen is unknown. Per-nucleotide qualities are absent, and no much larger clonotype sits a single base away.

The CDR3 measures 14 amino acids from cysteine to phenylalanine. Only the CDR3 portion is preserved as DNA: 42 bases, with reading frame beginning at the first base. V is cut by 2 bases and J by 4 bases, and the space between the germline ends is 10 bases. According to the germline V gene (reference sequence), CDR1 reads SGHKS and CDR2 reads YYEKEE. The library was produced with the immunoSEQ multiplex PCR assay. As for the original processing: Repertoire overlap between subsets was quantified using the Chao-Jaccard similarity index and counts of shared clonotypes. TCRdb mirrors the immuneACCESS table, restricted to in-frame sequences. Some clones are absent from its copies; in checked studies, under half trace to an unresolved V gene, and the reason for the others is unknown. V and J calls and clone size are given by that table; D and trimming were obtained from the DNA. This sample is represented by more than 65,000 clones; about 80% of them were singletons. The leading ten clones occupy 0.45% to 0.6% of the sample.

Points the paper makes about the study in general: Between roughly 6.5 and 27% of SARS-CoV-2 clonotypes were also detected in SARS-CoV and/or HKU1 spike-stimulated secondary cultures, consistent with cross-reactivity. Several of the most expanded SARS-CoV-2-reactive clonotypes were found to be shared between two or all three memory subsets, suggesting intraclonal diversification.

The time point label corresponds to: sample from a COVID-19-recovered individual after infection. The donors were patients who had recovered from mild-to-severe COVID-19. Uncultured memory T cell samples were subjected to sequencing directly after ex vivo isolation. From peripheral blood mononuclear cells, the researchers isolated CD4+ total memory, central memory, effector memory and circulating T follicular helper cells. The rearranged segments are TRBV5-5 and TRBJ1-3; no D segment can be confidently identified. The origin of this receptor is a human donor who had COVID-19. Sequencing used CD4+ T cells from peripheral blood, obtained after recovery from COVID-19. The encoded CDR3 is CASSFGVQGNTIYF. DNA sequence: TGTGCCAGCAGCTTTGGGGTCCAGGGAAACACCATATATTTT.